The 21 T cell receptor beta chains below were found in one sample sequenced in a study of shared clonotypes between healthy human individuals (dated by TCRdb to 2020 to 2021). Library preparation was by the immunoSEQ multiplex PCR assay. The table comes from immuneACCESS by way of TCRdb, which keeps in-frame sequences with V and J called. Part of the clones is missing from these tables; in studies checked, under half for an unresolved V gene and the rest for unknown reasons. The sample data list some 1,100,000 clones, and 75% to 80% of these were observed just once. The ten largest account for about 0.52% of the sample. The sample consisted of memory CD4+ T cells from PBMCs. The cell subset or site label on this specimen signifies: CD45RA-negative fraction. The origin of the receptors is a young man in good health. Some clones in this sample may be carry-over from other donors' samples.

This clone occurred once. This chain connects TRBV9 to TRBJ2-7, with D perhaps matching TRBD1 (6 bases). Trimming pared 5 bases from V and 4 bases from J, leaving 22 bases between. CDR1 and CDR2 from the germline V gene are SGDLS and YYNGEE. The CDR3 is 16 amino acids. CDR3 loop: CASSVSGAQVLYEQYF. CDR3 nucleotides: TGTGCCAGCAGTGTGTCAGGGGCGCAAGTCCTTTACGAGCAGTACTTC.

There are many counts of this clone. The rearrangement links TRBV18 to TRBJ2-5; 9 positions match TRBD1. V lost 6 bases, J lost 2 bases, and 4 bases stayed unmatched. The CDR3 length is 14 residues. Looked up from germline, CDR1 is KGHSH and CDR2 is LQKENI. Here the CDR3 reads CASSGDRAQETQYF. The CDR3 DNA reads TGTGCCAGCTCGGGGGACAGGGCACAAGAGACCCAGTACTTC.

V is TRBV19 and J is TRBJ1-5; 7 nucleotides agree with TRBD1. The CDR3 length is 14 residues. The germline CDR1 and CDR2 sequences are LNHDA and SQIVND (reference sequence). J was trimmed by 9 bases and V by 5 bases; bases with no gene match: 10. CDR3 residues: CASSPGTDRRPQHF. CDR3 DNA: TGTGCCAGTAGTCCCGGGACAGACCGGAGGCCCCAGCATTTT.

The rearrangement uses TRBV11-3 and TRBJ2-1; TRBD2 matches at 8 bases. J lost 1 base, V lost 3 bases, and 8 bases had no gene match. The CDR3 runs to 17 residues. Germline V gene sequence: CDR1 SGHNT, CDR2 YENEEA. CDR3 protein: CASSFSSGGTSYNEQFF. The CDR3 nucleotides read TGTGCCAGCAGCTTCTCCAGCGGGGGAACTTCCTACAATGAGCAGTTCTTC.

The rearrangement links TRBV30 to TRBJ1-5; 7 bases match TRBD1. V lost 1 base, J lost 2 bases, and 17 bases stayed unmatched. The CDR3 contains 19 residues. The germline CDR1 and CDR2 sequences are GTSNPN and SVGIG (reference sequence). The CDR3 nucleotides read TGTGCCTGGAGTGCTTACAGGGGATCGGGAAAGGGTGGCAATCAGCCCCAGCATTTT. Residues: CAWSAYRGSGKGGNQPQHF.

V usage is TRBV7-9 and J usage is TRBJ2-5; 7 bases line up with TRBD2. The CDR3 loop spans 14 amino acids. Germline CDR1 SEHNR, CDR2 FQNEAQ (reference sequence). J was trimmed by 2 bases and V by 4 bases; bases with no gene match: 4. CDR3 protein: CASSSWGGQETQYF. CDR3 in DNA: TGTGCCAGCAGCTCGTGGGGGGGACAAGAGACCCAGTACTTC.

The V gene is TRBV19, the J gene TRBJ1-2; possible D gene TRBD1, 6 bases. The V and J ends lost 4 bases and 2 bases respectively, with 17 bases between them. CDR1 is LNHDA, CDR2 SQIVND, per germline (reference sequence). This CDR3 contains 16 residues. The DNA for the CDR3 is TGTGCCAGTAGTACCTGGGGGGCAACCGACAACTATGGCTACACCTTC. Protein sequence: CASSTWGATDNYGYTF.

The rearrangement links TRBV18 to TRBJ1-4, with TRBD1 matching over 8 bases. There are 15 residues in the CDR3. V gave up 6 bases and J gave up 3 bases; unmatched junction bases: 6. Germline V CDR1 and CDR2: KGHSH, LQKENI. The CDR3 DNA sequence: TGTGCCAGCTCTCCCACAGGGGGTGCTAATGAAAAACTGTTTTTT. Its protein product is CASSPTGGANEKLFF.

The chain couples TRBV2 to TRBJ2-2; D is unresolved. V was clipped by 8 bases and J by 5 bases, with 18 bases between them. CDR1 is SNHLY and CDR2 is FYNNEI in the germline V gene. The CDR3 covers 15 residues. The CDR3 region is CASHLRSSETGELFF. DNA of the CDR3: TGTGCCAGCCATCTCCGGAGTTCGGAGACCGGGGAGCTGTTTTTT. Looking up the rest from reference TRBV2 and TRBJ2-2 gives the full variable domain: EPEVTQTPSHQVTQMGQEVILRCVPISNHLYFYWYRQILGQKVEFLVSFYNNEISEKSEIFDDQFSVERPDGSNFTLKIRSTKLEDSAMYFCASHLRSSETGELFFGEGSRLTVL.

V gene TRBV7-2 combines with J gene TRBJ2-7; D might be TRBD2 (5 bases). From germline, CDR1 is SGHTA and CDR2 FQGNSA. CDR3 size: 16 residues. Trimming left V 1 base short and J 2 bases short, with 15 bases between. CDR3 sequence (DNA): TGTGCCAGCAGCTTAGGAGTGAGGGCAGGAACCTACGAGCAGTACTTC. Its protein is CASSLGVRAGTYEQYF.

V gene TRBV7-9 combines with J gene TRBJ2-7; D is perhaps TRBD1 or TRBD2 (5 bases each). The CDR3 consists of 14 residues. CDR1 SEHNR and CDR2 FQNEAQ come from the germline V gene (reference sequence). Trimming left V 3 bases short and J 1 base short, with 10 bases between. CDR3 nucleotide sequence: TGTGCCAGCAGCTTTGAGTGGGGGTCCTACGAGCAGTACTTC. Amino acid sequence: CASSFEWGSYEQYF. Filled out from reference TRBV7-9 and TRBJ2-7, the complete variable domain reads DTGVSQNPRHKITKRGQNVTFRCDPISEHNRLYWYRQTLGQGPEFLTYFQNEAQLEKSRLLSDRFSAERPKGSFSTLEIQRTEQGDSAMYLCASSFEWGSYEQYFGPGTRLTVT.

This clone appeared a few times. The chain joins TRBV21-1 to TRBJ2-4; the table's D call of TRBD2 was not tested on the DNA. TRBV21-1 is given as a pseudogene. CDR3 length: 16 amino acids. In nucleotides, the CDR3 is TGTGCCAGCAGCAAAGCGGGTAGAGAGCGGGAGAACATTCAGTACTTC. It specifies CASSKAGRERENIQYF.

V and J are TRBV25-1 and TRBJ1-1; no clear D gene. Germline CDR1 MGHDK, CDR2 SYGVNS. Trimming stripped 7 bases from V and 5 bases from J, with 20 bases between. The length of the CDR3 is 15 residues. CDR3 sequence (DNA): TGTGCCAGCACTATCCGCCGGAGGGAGGATACTGAAGCTTTCTTT. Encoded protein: CASTIRRREDTEAFF.

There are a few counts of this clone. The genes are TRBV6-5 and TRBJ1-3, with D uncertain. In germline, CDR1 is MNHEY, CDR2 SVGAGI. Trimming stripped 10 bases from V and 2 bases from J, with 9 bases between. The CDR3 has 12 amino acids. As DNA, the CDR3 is TGTGCCACCTACGGGCCTGGAAACACCATATATTTT. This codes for CATYGPGNTIYF.

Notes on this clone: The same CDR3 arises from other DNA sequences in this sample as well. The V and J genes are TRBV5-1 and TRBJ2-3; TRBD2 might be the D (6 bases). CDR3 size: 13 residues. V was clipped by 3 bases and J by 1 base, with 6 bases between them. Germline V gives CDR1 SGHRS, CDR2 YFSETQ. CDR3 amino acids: CASSSGGTDTQYF. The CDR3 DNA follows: TGCGCCAGCAGCTCGGGAGGCACAGATACGCAGTATTTT. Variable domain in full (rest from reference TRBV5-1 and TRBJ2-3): KAGVTQTPRYLIKTRGQQVTLSCSPISGHRSVSWYQQTPGQGLQFLFEYFSETQRNKGNFPGRFSGRQFSNSRSEMNVSTLELGDSALYLCASSSGGTDTQYFGPGTRLTVL.

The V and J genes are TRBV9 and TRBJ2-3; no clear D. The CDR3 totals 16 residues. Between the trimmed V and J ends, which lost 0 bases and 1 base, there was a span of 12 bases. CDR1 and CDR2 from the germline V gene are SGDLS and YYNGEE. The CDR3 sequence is CASSVDGGSGTDTQYF. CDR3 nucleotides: TGTGCCAGCAGCGTAGATGGCGGTTCAGGCACAGATACGCAGTATTTT.

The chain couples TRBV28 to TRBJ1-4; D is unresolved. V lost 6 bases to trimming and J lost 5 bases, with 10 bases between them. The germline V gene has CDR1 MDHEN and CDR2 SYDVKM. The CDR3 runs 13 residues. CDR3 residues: CASSRSLNEKLFF. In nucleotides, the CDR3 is TGTGCCAGCAGCCGTAGTCTGAATGAAAAACTGTTTTTT.

Written as DNA, the CDR3 is TGCGCCAGCAGCTTGGGGCCCGAGGATACGCAGTATTTT. Translated, it gives CASSLGPEDTQYF. The V and J genes are TRBV5-1 and TRBJ2-3; D not certain. The CDR3 totals 13 residues. The V gene lost 0 bases and the J gene lost 6 bases, with 8 bases spanning the gap. Looked up from germline, CDR1 is SGHRS and CDR2 is YFSETQ.

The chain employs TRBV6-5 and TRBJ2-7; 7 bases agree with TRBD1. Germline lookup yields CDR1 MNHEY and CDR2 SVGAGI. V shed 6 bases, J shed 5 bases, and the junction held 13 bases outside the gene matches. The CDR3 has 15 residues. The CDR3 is CASSRQGSILDEQYF. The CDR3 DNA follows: TGTGCCAGCAGCCGACAGGGATCTATCCTAGACGAGCAGTACTTC.

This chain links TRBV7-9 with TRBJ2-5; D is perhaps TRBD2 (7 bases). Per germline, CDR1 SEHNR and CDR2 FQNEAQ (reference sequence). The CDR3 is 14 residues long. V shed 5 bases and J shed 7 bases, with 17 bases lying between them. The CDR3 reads CASSPRGGVGTQYF. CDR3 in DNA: TGTGCCAGCAGCCCACGCGGGGGCGTGGGGACCCAGTACTTC. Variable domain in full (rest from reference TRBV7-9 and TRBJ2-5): DTGVSQNPRHKITKRGQNVTFRCDPISEHNRLYWYRQTLGQGPEFLTYFQNEAQLEKSRLLSDRFSAERPKGSFSTLEIQRTEQGDSAMYLCASSPRGGVGTQYFGPGTRLLVL.

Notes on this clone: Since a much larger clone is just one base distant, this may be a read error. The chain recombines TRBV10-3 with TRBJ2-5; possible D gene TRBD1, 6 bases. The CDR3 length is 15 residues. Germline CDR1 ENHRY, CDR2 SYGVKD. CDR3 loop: CAISEGQPSQEAQYF. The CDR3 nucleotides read TGTGCCATCAGCGAAGGACAGCCGTCCCAAGAGGCCCAGTACTTC.